The clone carrying this T cell receptor (beta chain) has at least ten counts. The target antigen is unknown. This entry is derived from a study of T cells after yellow fever vaccination. Whole-study findings and limits: Subsequent booster samples again held most clones from primary vaccination (96% CD4, roughly 88% CD8).

CDR1 is GTSNPN and CDR2 is SVGIG in the germline V gene (reference sequence). The CDR3 loop spans 18 amino acids. The V gene end was trimmed by 0 bases and the J gene end by 4 bases; junction bases not matched to a gene: 13. TCRdb analysed the 5' RACE reads with MiXCR anew, one entry per CDR3 protein. Among about 30,000 distinct CDR3 sequences, approximately 4.4% were seen once, and the ten largest hold 46%. Material: CD8+ T cells sorted from PBMCs, obtained 5 days after the yellow fever booster vaccination. The sequence was obtained from a man younger than 40 who received the YFV17D yellow fever vaccine. V usage is TRBV30 and J usage is TRBJ2-3; the match to TRBD2 covers 10 bases. The CDR3 DNA reads as TGTGCCTGGAGTGTATTCGGACTAAGCGGGAGGGCCCCAGATACGCAGTATTTT. Encoded protein: CAWSVFGLSGRAPDTQYF.